The next 21 T cell receptor beta chains were all read from a single sample in a study of OX40 agonist ivuxolimab in advanced cancers. Using immunoSEQ multiplex PCR, the repertoire was profiled, and TCRdb retains in-frame clones only, with some absent. Of roughly 56,000 clones in the sample, roughly 83% were seen once. The input for sequencing was CD4+ or CD8+ T cells sorted from blood, taken in a trial of the OX40 agonist ivuxolimab. These receptors all come from an adult with an advanced solid tumor such as melanoma, head and neck, liver or kidney cancer.

The V call is TRBV6-5, the J call TRBJ1-2, with D perhaps TRBD1 (5 bases). The CDR3 covers 14 residues. Trimming removed 0 bases at V and 8 bases at J, with 13 bases between. The germline V gene encodes CDR1 MNHEY and CDR2 SVGAGI. As DNA, the CDR3 is TGTGCCAGCAGTTACTCGACGACCCAGGGAGGCTACACCTTC. Amino acids: CASSYSTTQGGYTF.

The V gene is TRBV19, the J gene TRBJ2-5; D is unclear. The end of the DNA fits TRBJ2-7 better, so the J call may be wrong. The CDR3 totals 14 residues. The germline V gene has CDR1 LNHDA and CDR2 SQIVND (reference sequence). The chain's CDR3 is CASSTGQATYEQYF. As DNA, the CDR3 is TGTGCCAGTAGTACGGGCCAGGCCACCTACGAGCAGTACTTC.

V is TRBV18 and J is TRBJ2-7; D is unresolved. The CDR3 loop spans 15 amino acids. V gave up 3 bases and J gave up 5 bases, with 17 bases separating them. Germline V lookup: CDR1 KGHSH, CDR2 LQKENI. This CDR3 is CASSPQAPGPNEQYF. The CDR3 bases are TGTGCCAGCTCACCCCAAGCTCCCGGACCCAACGAGCAGTACTTC.

The rearrangement joins TRBV5-6 to TRBJ1-6; TRBD1 matches 8 bases. The germline V gene encodes CDR1 SGHDT and CDR2 YYEEEE. The CDR3 is 15 amino acids. V trimming: 3 bases; J trimming: 7 bases; junction bases outside the gene matches: 6. In nucleotides, the CDR3 is TGTGCCAGCAGCTGGAGGGACAGGATAAATTCACCCCTCCACTTT. This translates into CASSWRDRINSPLHF.

The sample holds a few counts of this clone. The gene calls are TRBV7-9 and TRBJ1-1; D remains ambiguous. Germline loops: CDR1 SEHNR, CDR2 FQNEAQ (reference sequence). The germline V and J ends were trimmed by 3 bases and 8 bases, with 10 bases remaining between them. The CDR3 is 12 residues long. The CDR3 DNA is TGTGCCAGCAGCTTTATTCAGTCGGAAGCTTTCTTT. Its protein is CASSFIQSEAFF.

The rearrangement joins TRBV13 to TRBJ2-7; D remains ambiguous. The CDR3 totals 17 residues. V gave up 5 bases and J gave up 0 bases, with 20 bases separating them. Germline V gene data show CDR1 as PRHDT and CDR2 as FYEKMQ (reference sequence). In nucleotides, the CDR3 is TGTGCCAGCAGCGGAACTTTAGACGGAATTAGCTCCTACGAGCAGTACTTC. Protein sequence: CASSGTLDGISSYEQYF.

This clone was detected only a few times. The chain couples TRBV7-3 to TRBJ2-7; perhaps D is TRBD1 or TRBD2 (5 bases each). V shed 2 bases and J shed 2 bases, with 13 bases lying between them. The CDR3 covers 15 residues. CDR1 is SGHTA and CDR2 is FQGTGA in the germline V gene. In DNA form, the CDR3 reads TGTGCCAGCAGCTTAGACAGCGGAGCAACCTACGAGCAGTACTTC. This codes for CASSLDSGATYEQYF. Filled out from reference TRBV7-3 and TRBJ2-7, the complete variable domain reads GAGVSQTPSNKVTEKGKYVELRCDPISGHTALYWYRQSLGQGPEFLIYFQGTGAADDSGLPNDRFFAVRPEGSVSTLKIQRTERGDSAVYLCASSLDSGATYEQYFGPGTRLTVT.

The chain uses TRBV27 and TRBJ2-3; 9 positions match TRBD1. Germline assignment: CDR1 MNHEY and CDR2 SMNVEV (reference sequence). The CDR3 is made up of 17 amino acids. V lost 5 bases, J lost 7 bases, and 16 bases stayed unmatched. The CDR3 DNA is TGTGCCAGCAGTCCATACAGGACAGGGGCCGCTTCGTATACGCAGTATTTT. Translation gives CASSPYRTGAASYTQYF.

The V gene is TRBV11-2, the J gene TRBJ2-7, with D possibly TRBD2 on 6 matching bases. The CDR3 has 15 residues. From germline, CDR1 is SGHAT and CDR2 FQNNGV. With 6 bases removed from V and 0 bases from J, the gap between germline ends came to 15 bases. CDR3 protein: CASRQEGLVSYEQYF. The CDR3 bases are TGTGCCAGCAGACAGGAGGGACTCGTCTCCTACGAGCAGTACTTC.

The chain combines TRBV29-1 with TRBJ2-2; perhaps TRBD2 as D (6 bases). The CDR3 runs to 14 residues. With 2 bases removed from V and 6 bases from J, the gap between germline ends came to 13 bases. Looked up from germline, CDR1 is SQVTM and CDR2 is ANQGSEA. Here the CDR3 reads CSVERFGGAGELFF. The CDR3 bases are TGCAGCGTTGAACGATTTGGAGGGGCCGGGGAGCTGTTTTTT.

This chain uses TRBV28 with TRBJ1-5, with 8 bases aligning to TRBD1. The CDR3 has 16 amino acids. CDR1 is MDHEN, CDR2 SYDVKM, per germline. The junction had 9 bases not matched to a gene; V was cut back by 2 bases and J by 6 bases. The CDR3, as DNA: TGTGCCAGCAGTTTAGCCGACAGGGGCCTTGGTCAGCCCCAGCATTTT. Translating it yields CASSLADRGLGQPQHF.

The genes are TRBV2 and TRBJ2-7, with 11 bases lining up with TRBD2. From germline, CDR1 is SNHLY and CDR2 FYNNEI. V shed 2 bases, J shed 1 base, and the junction held 10 bases outside the gene matches. The CDR3 consists of 18 residues. The DNA of the CDR3 is TGTGCCAGCAGTGAACCTGGGACTAGCGGTGAATTATCCTACGAGCAGTACTTC. Its translation is CASSEPGTSGELSYEQYF.

This sequence joins TRBV15 and TRBJ2-1; TRBD2 agrees at 11 bases. V shed 0 bases, J shed 6 bases, and the junction held 4 bases outside the gene matches. The CDR3 contains 16 residues. The germline V gene encodes CDR1 LNHNV and CDR2 YYDKDF (reference sequence). The CDR3 DNA reads TGTGCCACCAGCAGAGATAGCCTAGCGGGAGGCAATGAGCAGTTCTTC. As protein: CATSRDSLAGGNEQFF. The full variable domain, its missing parts supplied by reference TRBV15 and TRBJ2-1, is DAMVIQNPRYQVTQFGKPVTLSCSQTLNHNVMYWYQQKSSQAPKLLFHYYDKDFNNEADTPDNFQSRRPNTSFCFLDIRSPGLGDTAMYLCATSRDSLAGGNEQFFGPGTRLTVL.

This clone appeared a single time. The gene calls are TRBV2 and TRBJ1-2; D call uncertain. The CDR3 spans 12 residues. V lost 6 bases to trimming and J lost 6 bases, with 11 bases between them. CDR1 is SNHLY, CDR2 FYNNEI, per germline. Here the CDR3 reads CASRRGEDGYTF. Written as DNA, the CDR3 is TGTGCCAGCAGGCGCGGGGAGGATGGCTACACCTTC.

The chain recombines TRBV19 with TRBJ1-5, with D perhaps TRBD1 (6 bases). Trimming took 2 bases from V and 0 from J, leaving 8 bases between them. The CDR3 consists of 15 residues. Germline V gene lookup returns CDR1 LNHDA and CDR2 SQIVND (reference sequence). CDR3 bases: TGTGCCAGTAGTATACAGGGGATTAGCAATCAGCCCCAGCATTTT. Translating gives CASSIQGISNQPQHF.

This chain links TRBV10-3 with TRBJ2-3; D is undetermined. Per the germline V gene, CDR1 is ENHRY and CDR2 is SYGVKD. This CDR3 spans 12 amino acids. V dropped 3 bases and J dropped 3 bases, with 4 bases sitting between them. The CDR3 protein is CAISDGTDTQYF. In DNA form, the CDR3 reads TGTGCCATCAGTGATGGGACAGATACGCAGTATTTT.

The J gene is TRBJ2-6, the V gene TRBV11-3; D tentatively reads TRBD1 or TRBD2 (5 bases each). Trimming removed 4 bases from V and 2 bases from J, with 9 bases in between. This CDR3 is 15 amino acids long. Per germline, CDR1 SGHNT and CDR2 YENEEA. The CDR3, as DNA: TGTGCCAGCAGCTCGAGGGGACCTGGGGCCAACGTCCTGACTTTC. This codes for CASSSRGPGANVLTF.

This chain connects TRBV5-4 to TRBJ2-2; 13 bases match TRBD2. V dropped 4 bases and J dropped 6; count of bases not matched to a gene: 3. Germline V gene sequence: CDR1 SGHNT, CDR2 YYREEE (reference sequence). The CDR3 sequence is 15 residues long. The CDR3 region is CASSRLAGGAGELFF. In nucleotides, the CDR3 is TGTGCCAGCAGCAGACTAGCGGGGGGTGCCGGGGAGCTGTTTTTT. The whole variable domain, filled in from reference TRBV5-4 and TRBJ2-2, reads ETGVTQSPTHLIKTRGQQVTLRCSSQSGHNTVSWYQQALGQGPQFIFQYYREEENGRGNFPPRFSGLQFPNYSSELNVNALELDDSALYLCASSRLAGGAGELFFGEGSRLTVL.

The chain employs TRBV5-1 and TRBJ2-5, with 10 bases aligning to TRBD2. CDR1 is SGHRS, CDR2 YFSETQ, per germline. Unmatched junction bases numbered 7, after V lost 2 bases and J lost 3 bases. CDR3 length: 16 residues. The CDR3 DNA reads TGCGCCAGCAGCTTAACGAGCGGGGGGGCCGAAGAGACCCAGTACTTC. Its protein product is CASSLTSGGAEETQYF.

The chain uses TRBV5-1 and TRBJ2-1, with a weak D call TRBD1 (6 bases). CDR1 is SGHRS and CDR2 is YFSETQ in the germline V gene. The CDR3 totals 15 residues. Trimming stripped 0 bases from V and 5 bases from J, with 12 bases between. Here the CDR3 reads CASSLVGQQNNEQFF. The CDR3 DNA reads as TGCGCCAGCAGCTTGGTTGGACAGCAAAACAATGAGCAGTTCTTC.

The V and J genes are TRBV30 and TRBJ2-2; TRBD1 agrees at 7 bases. CDR1 and CDR2 from the germline V gene are GTSNPN and SVGIG (reference sequence). The CDR3 sequence is 13 residues long. V trimming: 5 bases; J trimming: 5 bases; junction bases outside the gene matches: 5. CDR3: CAWEPQGTGELFF. In DNA, the CDR3 is TGTGCCTGGGAGCCACAGGGGACCGGGGAGCTGTTTTTT.